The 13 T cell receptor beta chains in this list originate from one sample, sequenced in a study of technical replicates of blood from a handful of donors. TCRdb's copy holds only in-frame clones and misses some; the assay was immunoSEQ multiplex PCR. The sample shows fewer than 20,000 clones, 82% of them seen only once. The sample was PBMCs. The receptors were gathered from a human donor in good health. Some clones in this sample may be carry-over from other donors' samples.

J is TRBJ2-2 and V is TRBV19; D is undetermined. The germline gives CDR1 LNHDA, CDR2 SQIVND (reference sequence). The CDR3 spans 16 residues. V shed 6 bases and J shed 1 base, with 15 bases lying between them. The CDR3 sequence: CASRHTSKKNTGELFF. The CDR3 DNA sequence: TGTGCCAGTAGACATACGTCCAAAAAGAACACCGGGGAGCTGTTTTTT.

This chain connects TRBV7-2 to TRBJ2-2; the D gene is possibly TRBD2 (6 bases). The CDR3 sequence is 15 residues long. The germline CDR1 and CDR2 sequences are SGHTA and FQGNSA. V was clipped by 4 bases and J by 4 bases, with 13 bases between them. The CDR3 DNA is TGTGCCAGCAGCTCGGGACTCCCGGGCACCGGGGAGCTGTTTTTT. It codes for CASSSGLPGTGELFF. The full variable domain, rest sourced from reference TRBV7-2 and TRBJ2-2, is GAGVSQSPSNKVTEKGKDVELRCDPISGHTALYWYRQSLGQGLEFLIYFQGNSAPDKSGLPSDRFSAERTGGSVSTLTIQRTQQEDSAVYLCASSSGLPGTGELFFGEGSRLTVL.

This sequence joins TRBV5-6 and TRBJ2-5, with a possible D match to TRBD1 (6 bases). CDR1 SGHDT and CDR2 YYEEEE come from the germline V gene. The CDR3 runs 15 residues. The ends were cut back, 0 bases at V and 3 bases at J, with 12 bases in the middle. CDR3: CASSLARTEKETQYF. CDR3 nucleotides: TGTGCCAGCAGCTTGGCCCGGACAGAGAAAGAGACCCAGTACTTC.

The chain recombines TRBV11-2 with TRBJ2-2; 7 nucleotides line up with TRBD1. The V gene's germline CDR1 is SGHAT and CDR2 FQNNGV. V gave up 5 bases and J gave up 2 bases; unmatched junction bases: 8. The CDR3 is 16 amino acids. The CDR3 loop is CASSLPGQINTGELFF. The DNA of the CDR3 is TGTGCCAGCAGCCTGCCGGGACAGATTAACACCGGGGAGCTGTTTTTT. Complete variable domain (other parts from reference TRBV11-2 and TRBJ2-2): EAGVAQSPRYKIIEKRQSVAFWCNPISGHATLYWYQQILGQGPKLLIQFQNNGVVDDSQLPKDRFSAERLKGVDSTLKIQPAKLEDSAVYLCASSLPGQINTGELFFGEGSRLTVL.

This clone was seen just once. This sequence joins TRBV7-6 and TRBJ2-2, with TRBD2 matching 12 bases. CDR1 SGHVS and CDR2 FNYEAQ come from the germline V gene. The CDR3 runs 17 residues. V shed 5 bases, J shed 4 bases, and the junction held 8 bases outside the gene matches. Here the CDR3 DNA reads TGTGCCAGCAGCCTGTGGACTAGCGGGATTACCACCGGGGAGCTGTTTTTT. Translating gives CASSLWTSGITTGELFF.

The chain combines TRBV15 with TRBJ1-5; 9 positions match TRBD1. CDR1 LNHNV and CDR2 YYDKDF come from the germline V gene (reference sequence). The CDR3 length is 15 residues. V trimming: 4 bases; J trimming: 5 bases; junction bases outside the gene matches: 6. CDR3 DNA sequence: TGTGCCACCAGCAAGTCCGGGACAGGGTATCAGCCCCAGCATTTT. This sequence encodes CATSKSGTGYQPQHF.

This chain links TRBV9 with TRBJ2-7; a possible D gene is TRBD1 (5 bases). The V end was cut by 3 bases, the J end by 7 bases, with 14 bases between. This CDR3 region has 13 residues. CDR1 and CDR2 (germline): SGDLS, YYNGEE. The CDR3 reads CASSADSFYEQYF. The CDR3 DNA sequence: TGTGCCAGCAGCGCAGACAGTTTCTATGAGCAGTACTTC.

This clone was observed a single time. CDR3 bases: TGTGCCAGCAGTCCGGGACTAGCGGTCGAGCAGTACTTC. Translated: CASSPGLAVEQYF. This sequence joins TRBV6-5 and TRBJ2-7; 11 nucleotides match TRBD2. Germline V gives CDR1 MNHEY, CDR2 SVGAGI. The CDR3 extends over 13 amino acids. V dropped 5 bases and J dropped 6; count of bases not matched to a gene: 3.

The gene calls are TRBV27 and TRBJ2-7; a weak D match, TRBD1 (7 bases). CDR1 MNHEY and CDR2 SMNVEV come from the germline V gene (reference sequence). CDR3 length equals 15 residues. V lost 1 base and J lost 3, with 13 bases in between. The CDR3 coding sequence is TGTGCCAGCAGTTTATGGGCAGGGGGGAACTACGAGCAGTACTTC. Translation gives CASSLWAGGNYEQYF.

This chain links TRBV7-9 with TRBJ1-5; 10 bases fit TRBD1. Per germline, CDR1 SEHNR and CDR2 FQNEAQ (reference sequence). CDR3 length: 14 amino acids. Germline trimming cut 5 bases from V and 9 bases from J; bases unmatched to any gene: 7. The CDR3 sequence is CASSGGQGNAPQHF. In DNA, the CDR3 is TGTGCCAGCAGCGGGGGACAGGGGAATGCGCCCCAGCATTTT. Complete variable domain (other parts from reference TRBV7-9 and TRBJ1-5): DTGVSQNPRHKITKRGQNVTFRCDPISEHNRLYWYRQTLGQGPEFLTYFQNEAQLEKSRLLSDRFSAERPKGSFSTLEIQRTEQGDSAMYLCASSGGQGNAPQHFGDGTRLSIL.

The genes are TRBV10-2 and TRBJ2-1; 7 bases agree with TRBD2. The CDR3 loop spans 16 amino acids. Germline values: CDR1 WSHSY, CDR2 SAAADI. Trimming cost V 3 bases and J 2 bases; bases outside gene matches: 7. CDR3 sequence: CASSDAAGDTYNEQFF. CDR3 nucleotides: TGCGCCAGCAGTGACGCTGCGGGAGACACCTACAATGAGCAGTTCTTC.

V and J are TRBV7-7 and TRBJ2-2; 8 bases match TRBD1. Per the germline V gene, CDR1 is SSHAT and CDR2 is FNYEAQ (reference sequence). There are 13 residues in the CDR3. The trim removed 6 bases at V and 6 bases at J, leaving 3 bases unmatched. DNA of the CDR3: TGTGCCAGCAGTTCACAGGGGGCCGGGGAGCTGTTTTTT. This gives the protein CASSSQGAGELFF.

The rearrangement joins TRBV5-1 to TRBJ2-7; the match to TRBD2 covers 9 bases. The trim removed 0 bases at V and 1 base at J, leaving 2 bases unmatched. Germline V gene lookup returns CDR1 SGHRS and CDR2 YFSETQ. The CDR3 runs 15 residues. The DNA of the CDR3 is TGCGCCAGCAGCTTGGGACTAGCGGATTCCTACGAGCAGTACTTC. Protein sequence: CASSLGLADSYEQYF.